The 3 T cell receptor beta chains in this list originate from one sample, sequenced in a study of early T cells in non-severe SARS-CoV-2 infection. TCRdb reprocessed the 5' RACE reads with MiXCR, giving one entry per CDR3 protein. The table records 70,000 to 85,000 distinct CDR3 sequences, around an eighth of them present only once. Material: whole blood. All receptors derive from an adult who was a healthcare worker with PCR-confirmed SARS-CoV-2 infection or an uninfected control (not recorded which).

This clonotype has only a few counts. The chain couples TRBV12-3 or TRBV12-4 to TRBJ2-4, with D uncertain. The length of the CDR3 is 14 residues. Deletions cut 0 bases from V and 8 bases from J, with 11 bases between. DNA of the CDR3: TGTGCCAGCAGTTTAGCGCCGTCTAGTGACATTCAGTACTTC. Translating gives CASSLAPSSDIQYF.

CDR3 protein: CATSDSGIGTDTQYF. CDR3 DNA: TGTGCCACCTCGGATTCGGGAATAGGCACAGATACGCAGTATTTT. The V and J genes are TRBV24-1 and TRBJ2-3; D might be TRBD2 (5 bases). The germline V gene encodes CDR1 KGHDR and CDR2 SFDVKD. The V end was cut by 9 bases, the J end by 1 base, with 16 bases between. The CDR3 runs 15 residues.

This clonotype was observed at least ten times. DNA for the CDR3: TGTGCCAGCAGTTTAGGGACAGGGAATTCACCCCTCCACTTT. It encodes CASSLGTGNSPLHF. This chain joins TRBV12-3 or TRBV12-4 and TRBJ1-6; the match to TRBD1 covers 8 bases. This CDR3 has 14 residues. After removal of 1 base from V and 7 bases from J, the junction contained 0 bases not matched to a gene.